Shown below are 5 T cell receptor beta chains from a single sample sequenced in a study of cytomegalovirus exposure and HLA in healthy donors. Use of 60 Vbeta and 13 Jbeta primers characterized the PCR. TCRdb keeps only in-frame clones here, not all; method: immunoSEQ multiplex PCR. This sample has approximately 110,000 clones, with more than 65% found just once. Sequencing was carried out using PBMCs. Source of these receptors: a man under 40 in good health and CMV-seronegative.

This clone was seen a handful of times. The V and J genes are TRBV28 and TRBJ2-2; tentative D call: TRBD1 (6 bases). V gave up 6 bases and J gave up 7 bases, with 18 bases separating them. Germline CDR1 is MDHEN and CDR2 is SYDVKM. There are 15 residues in the CDR3. Here the CDR3 reads CASRITGRKGGELFF. Written as DNA, the CDR3 is TGTGCCAGCAGGATTACAGGGCGGAAGGGCGGGGAGCTGTTTTTT.

This clone was counted only a few times. This chain uses TRBV4-3 with TRBJ1-2, with D possibly being TRBD1 (5 bases). V was trimmed by 4 bases and J by 3 bases, leaving 21 bases between them. The CDR3 extends over 17 amino acids. Looked up from germline, CDR1 is LGHNA and CDR2 is YSLEER. This chain's CDR3 is CASSPDNRLGGDYGYTF. Written as DNA, the CDR3 is TGCGCCAGCAGCCCCGACAATCGATTGGGGGGTGACTATGGCTACACCTTC.

The chain employs TRBV14 and TRBJ2-2; 8 bases match TRBD2. Per germline, CDR1 SGHDN and CDR2 FVKESK. The CDR3 covers 15 residues. Trimming took 8 bases from V and 2 from J; bases not matched to a gene: 7. CDR3 in DNA: TGTGCCAGCCACGGGGGGGATTTCAACACCGGGGAGCTGTTTTTT. Translated: CASHGGDFNTGELFF. Together with reference TRBV14 and TRBJ2-2, the CDR3 gives the full variable domain: EAGVTQFPSHSVIEKGQTVTLRCDPISGHDNLYWYRRVMGKEIKFLLHFVKESKQDESGMPNNRFLAERTGGTYSTLKVQPAELEDSGVYFCASHGGDFNTGELFFGEGSRLTVL.

CDR3 DNA sequence: TGTGCCAGCAGCGGGGAGGTTTCAGATGTTGATGAGCAGTTCTTC. Encoded protein: CASSGEVSDVDEQFF. The chain joins TRBV9 to TRBJ2-1; D is possibly TRBD2 (6 bases). Trimming took off 3 bases at V and 8 bases at J, with 18 bases between the two ends. The CDR3 is 15 residues long. Germline V gene data show CDR1 as SGDLS and CDR2 as YYNGEE.

The chain joins TRBV18 to TRBJ2-3; D unclear. The CDR3 is 15 amino acids. Deletions cut 4 bases from V and 2 bases from J, with 13 bases between. Germline values: CDR1 KGHSH, CDR2 LQKENI. The CDR3 loop reads CASSRSVAHTDTQYF. The DNA for the CDR3 is TGTGCCAGCTCACGGAGCGTCGCGCACACAGATACGCAGTATTTT.